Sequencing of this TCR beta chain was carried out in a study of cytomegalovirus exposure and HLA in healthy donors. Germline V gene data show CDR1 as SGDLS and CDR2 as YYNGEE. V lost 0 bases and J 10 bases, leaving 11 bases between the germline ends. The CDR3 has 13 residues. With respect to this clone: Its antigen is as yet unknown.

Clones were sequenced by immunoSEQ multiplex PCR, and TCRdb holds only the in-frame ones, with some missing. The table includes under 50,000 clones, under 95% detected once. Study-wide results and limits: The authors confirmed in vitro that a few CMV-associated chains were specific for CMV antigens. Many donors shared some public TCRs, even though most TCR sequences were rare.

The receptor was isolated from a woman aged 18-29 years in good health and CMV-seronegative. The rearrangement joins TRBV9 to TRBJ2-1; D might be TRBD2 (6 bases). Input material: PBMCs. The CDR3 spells CASSVGASEEQFF. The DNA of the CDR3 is TGTGCCAGCAGCGTAGGGGCTAGCGAGGAGCAGTTCTTC.